This T cell receptor (beta chain) was found in a study of post-analysis software for immune sequencing data. Across the study: Included courses were relapsing-remitting and secondary progressive multiple sclerosis; progressive-relapsing multiple sclerosis was also included. General study findings and limits: With TRBV5-6, TRBV5-1 and TRBV20-1 included, about five TRBV segments were more frequent in patients than in controls.

As for this clonotype: Its matching antigen is unknown.

TCR beta libraries were prepared from cDNA with unique molecular identifiers. TCRdb redid the calling of the PCR reads with MiXCR, one entry per CDR3 protein. The table shows fewer than 850,000 distinct CDR3 sequences, with 25% to 30% occurring only once. Germline V gives CDR1 ENHRY, CDR2 SYGVKD. The CDR3 totals 16 residues. J gave up 3 bases and V 3 bases, and 7 bases lay outside the gene matches. The rearrangement joins TRBV10-3 to TRBJ1-4, with TRBD1 identical over 7 bases. The receptor comes from a girl aged 5 to 17 with multiple sclerosis. Sequencing input: blood. Written as DNA, the CDR3 is TGTGCCATCAGTGACCCAAAGGGGGCGGCTAATGAAAAACTGTTTTTT. It encodes CAISDPKGAANEKLFF.